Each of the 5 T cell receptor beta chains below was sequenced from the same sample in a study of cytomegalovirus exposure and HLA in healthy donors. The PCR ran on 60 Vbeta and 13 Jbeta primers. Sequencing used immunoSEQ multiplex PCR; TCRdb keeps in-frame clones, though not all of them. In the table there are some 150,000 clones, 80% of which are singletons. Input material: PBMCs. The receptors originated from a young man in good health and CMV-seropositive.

Here the CDR3 DNA reads TGTGCCAGCAGACGAAACAACCTTGAAGCTTTCTTT. It codes for CASRRNNLEAFF. The chain has TRBV6-1 and TRBJ1-1, with D unresolved. This CDR3 contains 12 residues. Germline lookup yields CDR1 MNHNS and CDR2 SASEGT. Trimming took off 6 bases at V and 7 bases at J, with 12 bases between the two ends.

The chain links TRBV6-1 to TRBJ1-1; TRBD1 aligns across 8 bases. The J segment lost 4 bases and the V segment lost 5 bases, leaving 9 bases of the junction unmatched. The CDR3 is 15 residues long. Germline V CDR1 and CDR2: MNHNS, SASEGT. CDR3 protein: CASSPPQGVSTEAFF. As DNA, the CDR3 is TGTGCCAGCAGTCCTCCACAGGGGGTGAGCACTGAAGCTTTCTTT.

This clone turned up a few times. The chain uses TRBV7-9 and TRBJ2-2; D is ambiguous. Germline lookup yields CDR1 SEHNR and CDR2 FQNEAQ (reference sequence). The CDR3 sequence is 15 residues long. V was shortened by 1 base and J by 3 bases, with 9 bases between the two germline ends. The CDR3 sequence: CASSLGSVDTGELFF. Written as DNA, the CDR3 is TGTGCCAGCAGCTTAGGTTCTGTCGACACCGGGGAGCTGTTTTTT.

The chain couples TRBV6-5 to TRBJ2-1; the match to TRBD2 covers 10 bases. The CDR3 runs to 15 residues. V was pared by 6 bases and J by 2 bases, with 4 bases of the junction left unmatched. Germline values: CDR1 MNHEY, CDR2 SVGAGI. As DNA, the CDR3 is TGTGCCAGCAGATCAGCGGGGGGGGCCTACAATGAGCAGTTCTTC. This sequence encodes CASRSAGGAYNEQFF.

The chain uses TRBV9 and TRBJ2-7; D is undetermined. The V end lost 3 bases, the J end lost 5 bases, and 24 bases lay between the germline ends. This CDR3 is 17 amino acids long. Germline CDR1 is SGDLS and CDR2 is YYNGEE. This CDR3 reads CASSGSPDLSPTNEQYF. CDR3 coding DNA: TGTGCCAGCAGCGGGAGCCCCGATCTATCTCCTACGAACGAGCAGTACTTC.